This entry concerns a single T cell receptor beta chain. Its antigen is currently unknown. The PCR ran on 60 Vbeta and 13 Jbeta primers. Repertoires were generated with immunoSEQ multiplex PCR, while TCRdb's copy carries only in-frame clones and drops some. Here the sample spans roughly 120,000 clones, around 88% being singletons. This entry comes from a study of cytomegalovirus exposure and HLA in healthy donors. Whole-study results and caveats: TRBV6-2, TRBV6-3 and other indistinguishable V segments were excluded. Researchers reported that a few CMV-associated chains were confirmed in vitro as CMV antigen-specific. Earlier results showed most TCR beta V segments being productive about 87% or about 30% of the time. Several top significant clusters appeared, in a later analysis, to be linked to common viral pathogens.

V lost 0 bases and J 7 bases, leaving 17 bases between the germline ends. CDR3 length equals 15 residues. Germline loops: CDR1 SGDLS, CDR2 YYNGEE. The sequencing input was PBMCs. The sequence was obtained from a man in his forties or fifties in good health and CMV-seronegative. V usage is TRBV9 and J usage is TRBJ2-7; no definite D call. The CDR3 sequence is CASSVDSMPRKEQYF. The CDR3 DNA reads TGTGCCAGCAGCGTAGACTCGATGCCTCGAAAGGAGCAGTACTTC.